Following are 8 T cell receptor beta chains from one sample sequenced in a study of CD8 T cells in ankylosing spondylitis. Study outcomes and limitations: Characteristic, it appeared, of ankylosing spondylitis blood was a TCR beta motif of about eight highly homologous variants.

These receptors lack a known antigen. From the 5' RACE reads, TCRdb called clonotypes with MiXCR, one entry per CDR3 protein. The sample has hundreds of thousands of distinct CDR3 sequences, about 13% seen once. The sequenced sample consisted of blood, either unsorted or a sorted T cell fraction (not recorded which). These receptor sequences come from a male donor with ankylosing spondylitis.

This clonotype turned up a few times. The J gene is TRBJ2-1, the V gene TRBV29-1; no reliable D call. V gave up 4 bases and J gave up 2 bases, with 12 bases separating them. This CDR3 has 14 residues. CDR1 is SQVTM and CDR2 is ANQGSEA in the germline V gene. CDR3 bases: TGCAGCGTTGGATTGGGCCGAGCCTACAATGAGCAGTTCTTC. Its translation: CSVGLGRAYNEQFF.

This clonotype was picked up a small number of times. This sequence joins TRBV11-2 and TRBJ2-3; a weak D match, TRBD2 (6 bases). This CDR3 is 14 amino acids long. Trimming left V 4 bases short and J 5 bases short, with 13 bases between. Germline assignment: CDR1 SGHAT and CDR2 FQNNGV. CDR3 bases: TGTGCCAGCAGCTCGCGGGGCGAGGGAGATACGCAGTATTTT. This sequence encodes CASSSRGEGDTQYF.

This clonotype was detected ten times or more. CDR3 amino acids: CASSLIAGSYNEQFF. As DNA, the CDR3 is TGCGCCAGCAGCTTGATCGCGGGCTCCTACAATGAGCAGTTCTTC. The chain recombines TRBV5-1 with TRBJ2-1; possibly TRBD2 for D (5 bases). From germline, CDR1 is SGHRS and CDR2 YFSETQ. CDR3 length: 15 amino acids. The V gene lost 1 base and the J gene lost 0 bases, with 8 bases spanning the gap.

This clonotype came up a few times. This CDR3 reads CASSPTGTGKGDQPQHF. DNA of the CDR3: TGCGCCAGCAGCCCCACCGGGACAGGGAAAGGAGATCAGCCCCAGCATTTT. The chain uses TRBV5-1 and TRBJ1-5, with 9 nucleotides matching TRBD1. Germline loops: CDR1 SGHRS, CDR2 YFSETQ. After removal of 4 bases from V and 5 bases from J, the junction contained 13 bases not matched to a gene. The CDR3 sequence is 17 residues long.

This clonotype was detected only a few times. V and J are TRBV4-1 and TRBJ1-5; D is unresolved. The CDR3 has 15 amino acids. V was trimmed by 1 base and J by 1 base, leaving 8 bases between them. The germline CDR1 and CDR2 sequences are MGHRA and YSYEKL. CDR3 bases: TGCGCCAGCAGCCAAGCCCGGGAAAGCAATCAGCCCCAGCATTTT. Translation gives CASSQARESNQPQHF.

The chain joins TRBV7-2 to TRBJ2-2; maybe TRBD2 (6 bases). The germline V gene encodes CDR1 SGHTA and CDR2 FQGNSA. The CDR3 extends over 15 amino acids. Deletions cut 2 bases from V and 5 bases from J, with 12 bases between. The CDR3 coding sequence is TGTGCCAGCAGCTTATGGCCTGGGAGGACCGGGGAGCTGTTTTTT. This translates into CASSLWPGRTGELFF.

Only a few counts were recorded for this clonotype. V and J are TRBV2 and TRBJ2-7; 11 bases are a match to TRBD2. Germline V gene data show CDR1 as SNHLY and CDR2 as FYNNEI. V was clipped by 7 bases and J by 7 bases; unmatched bases: 6. The CDR3 length is 13 residues. The CDR3: CASTTSGSGEQYV. CDR3 DNA: TGTGCCAGCACCACTAGCGGGAGCGGTGAGCAGTACGTC.

V gene TRBV6-5 combines with J gene TRBJ1-1; unclear D gene. V gave up 0 bases and J gave up 4 bases, with 9 bases separating them. CDR3 size: 14 residues. Germline CDR1 and CDR2: MNHEY and SVGAGI. In DNA, the CDR3 is TGTGCCAGCAGTTACTCAGAGGGCGTCACTGAAGCTTTCTTT. It translates to CASSYSEGVTEAFF.